This TCR beta chain was recovered during a study of regulatory T cells in long-lasting Graves disease. Through Arm-PCR of CDR3 regions and iRepertoire HTBI primers, TCR beta libraries were built. In TCRdb, the multiplex PCR reads were re-called with MiXCR into one record per CDR3 protein. The sample includes 400,000 to 500,000 distinct CDR3 sequences, roughly 15% of them seen just once. This clonotype appeared a few times. Germline CDR1 DFQATT, CDR2 SNEGSKA (reference sequence). V was clipped by 5 bases and J by 0 bases, with 10 bases between them. The length of the CDR3 is 14 residues. Described time point: newly diagnosed GD, antithyroid drugs for less than 3 months. From PBMCs, RNA was extracted and then used to make the TCR library. The data were also submitted as part of a second study, on T cells in Graves' hyperthyroidism and ophthalmopathy. This second report adds: Classification by a 13 V-J model distinguished ophthalmopathy from stable hyperthyroidism.

This specimen consisted of peripheral blood mononuclear cells (PBMCs), obtained at new diagnosis, from a patient treated with antithyroid drugs. V and J are TRBV20-1 and TRBJ2-2; TRBD2 might be the D (6 bases). The TCR was taken from a woman aged 40 to 50 with Graves disease. CDR3 bases: TGCAGTGCTTCCGGGACTTCGAACACCGGGGAGCTGTTTTTT. This codes for CSASGTSNTGELFF.